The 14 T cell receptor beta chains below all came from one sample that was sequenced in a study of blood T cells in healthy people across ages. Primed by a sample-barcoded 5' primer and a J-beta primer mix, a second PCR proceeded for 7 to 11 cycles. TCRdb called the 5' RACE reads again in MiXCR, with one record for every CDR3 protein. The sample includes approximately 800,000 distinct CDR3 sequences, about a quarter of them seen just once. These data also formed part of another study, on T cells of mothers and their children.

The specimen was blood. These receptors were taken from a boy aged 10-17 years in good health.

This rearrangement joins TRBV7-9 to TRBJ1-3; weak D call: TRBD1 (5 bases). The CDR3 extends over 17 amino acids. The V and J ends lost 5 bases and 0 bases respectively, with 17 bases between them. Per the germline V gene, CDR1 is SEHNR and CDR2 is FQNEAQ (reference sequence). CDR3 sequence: CASSHRGGDVSGNTIYF. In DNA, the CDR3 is TGTGCCAGCAGCCACAGAGGTGGGGACGTCTCTGGAAACACCATATATTTT.

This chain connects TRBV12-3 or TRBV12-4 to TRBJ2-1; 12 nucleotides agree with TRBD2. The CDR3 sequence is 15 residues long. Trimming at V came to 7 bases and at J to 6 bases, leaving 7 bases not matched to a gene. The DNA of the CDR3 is TGTGCCAGCAAGCGACTAGCGGGGGAAAGCAATGAGCAGTTCTTC. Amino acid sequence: CASKRLAGESNEQFF.

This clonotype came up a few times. The CDR3 sequence is CASRGDVSGYTF. The DNA for the CDR3 is TGTGCCAGCAGGGGGGACGTCTCGGGCTACACCTTC. V is TRBV6-6 and J is TRBJ1-2; D is possibly TRBD1 (5 bases). CDR3 length equals 12 residues. V shed 6 bases and J shed 8 bases, with 13 bases lying between them. Germline CDR1 is MNHNY and CDR2 is SVGAGI (reference sequence).

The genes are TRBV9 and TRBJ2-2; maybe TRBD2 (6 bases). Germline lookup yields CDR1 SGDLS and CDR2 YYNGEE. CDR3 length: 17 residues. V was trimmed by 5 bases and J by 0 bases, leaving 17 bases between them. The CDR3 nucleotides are TGTGCCAGCAGTCGGAGGGTGGAAAACACGAACACCGGGGAGCTGTTTTTT. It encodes CASSRRVENTNTGELFF.

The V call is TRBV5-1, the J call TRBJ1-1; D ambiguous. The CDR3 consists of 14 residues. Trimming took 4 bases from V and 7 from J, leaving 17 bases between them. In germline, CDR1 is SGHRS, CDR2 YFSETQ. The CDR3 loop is CASSRRLEDGEAFF. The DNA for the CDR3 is TGCGCCAGCAGCCGACGACTCGAGGACGGTGAAGCTTTCTTT.

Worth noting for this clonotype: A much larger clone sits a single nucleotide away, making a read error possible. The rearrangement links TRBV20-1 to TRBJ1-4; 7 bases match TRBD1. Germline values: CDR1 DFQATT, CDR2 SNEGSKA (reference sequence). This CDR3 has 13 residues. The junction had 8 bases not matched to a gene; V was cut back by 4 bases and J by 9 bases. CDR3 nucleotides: TGCAGTGCTAAGGGGGCTGCGAATCAAAAACTGTTTTTT. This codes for CSAKGAANQKLFF.

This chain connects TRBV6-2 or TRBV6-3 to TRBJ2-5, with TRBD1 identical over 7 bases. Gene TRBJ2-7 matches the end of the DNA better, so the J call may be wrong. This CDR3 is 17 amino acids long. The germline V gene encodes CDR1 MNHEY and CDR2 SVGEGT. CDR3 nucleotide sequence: TGTGCCAGCAGCTATATTTTCGACAGGGTCGTTTTCTACGAGCAGTACTTC. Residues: CASSYIFDRVVFYEQYF.

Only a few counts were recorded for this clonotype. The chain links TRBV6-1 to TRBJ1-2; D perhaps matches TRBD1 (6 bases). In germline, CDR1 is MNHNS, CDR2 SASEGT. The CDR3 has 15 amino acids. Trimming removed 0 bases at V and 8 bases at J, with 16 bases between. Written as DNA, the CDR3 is TGTGCCAGCAGTGAAGCGTCGGGGGGCAGCTCCGGCTACACCTTC. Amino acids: CASSEASGGSSGYTF.

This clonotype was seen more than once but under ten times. The CDR3 protein is CSVEETSGPTDTQYF. CDR3 coding DNA: TGCAGCGTTGAAGAAACTAGCGGCCCCACAGATACGCAGTATTTT. The genes are TRBV29-1 and TRBJ2-3; 8 bases align to TRBD2. Germline-derived CDR1 and CDR2 are SQVTM and ANQGSEA. The CDR3 has 15 amino acids. V lost 0 bases and J lost 2; bases outside the gene matches: 4.

This CDR3 reads CSVEGGGDTQYF. In nucleotides, the CDR3 is TGCAGCGTTGAGGGCGGGGGGGATACGCAGTATTTT. The chain is built from TRBV29-1 and TRBJ2-3, with 8 bases fitting TRBD2. Germline V gives CDR1 SQVTM, CDR2 ANQGSEA. V gave up 3 bases and J gave up 6 bases; unmatched junction bases: 2. CDR3 length: 12 residues.

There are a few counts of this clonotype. This CDR3 is CASRFSGTGGTEAFF. CDR3 coding DNA: TGTGCCAGCAGATTCTCCGGGACAGGGGGCACTGAAGCTTTCTTT. The V call is TRBV12-3 or TRBV12-4, the J call TRBJ1-1, with 11 bases identical to TRBD1. This CDR3 has 15 residues. The junction had 7 bases not matched to a gene; V was cut back by 6 bases and J by 4 bases.

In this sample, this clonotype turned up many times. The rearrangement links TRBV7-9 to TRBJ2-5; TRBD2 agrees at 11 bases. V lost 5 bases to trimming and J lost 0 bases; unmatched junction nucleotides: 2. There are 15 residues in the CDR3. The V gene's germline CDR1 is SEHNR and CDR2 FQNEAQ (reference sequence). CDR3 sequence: CASSPGLADQETQYF. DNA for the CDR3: TGTGCCAGCAGCCCGGGACTAGCGGACCAAGAGACCCAGTACTTC.

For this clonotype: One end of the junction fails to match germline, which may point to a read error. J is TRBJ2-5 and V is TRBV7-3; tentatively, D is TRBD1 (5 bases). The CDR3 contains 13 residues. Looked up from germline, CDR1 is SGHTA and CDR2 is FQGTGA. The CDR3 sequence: CANSLSREETQYF. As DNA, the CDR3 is TGTGCCAACAGCTTATCCAGGGAAGAGACCCAGTACTTC.

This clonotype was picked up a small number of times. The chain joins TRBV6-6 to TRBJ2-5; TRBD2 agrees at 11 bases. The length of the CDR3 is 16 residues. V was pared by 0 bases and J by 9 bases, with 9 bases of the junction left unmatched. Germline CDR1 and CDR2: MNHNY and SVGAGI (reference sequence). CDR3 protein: CASSYSSSGGFNAQYF. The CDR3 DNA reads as TGTGCCAGCAGTTACTCGTCTAGCGGGGGGTTTAACGCCCAGTACTTC.